This T cell receptor (beta chain) was captured by sequencing in a study of OX40 agonist ivuxolimab in advanced cancers. This CDR3 is built from 14 residues. V lost 2 bases and J lost 0, with 7 bases in between. Germline assignment: CDR1 MNHEY and CDR2 SVGAGI. Clones were sequenced by immunoSEQ multiplex PCR, and TCRdb holds only the in-frame ones, with some missing. The data contain 50,000 or so clones, approximately 90% of them seen just once; the ten biggest clones take up 25% to 40%. Sample: CD4+ or CD8+ T cells sorted from blood, taken in a trial of the OX40 agonist ivuxolimab. This clonotype originated in an adult with an advanced solid tumor such as melanoma, head and neck, liver or kidney cancer. This sequence joins TRBV6-5 and TRBJ1-1; possibly TRBD1 for D (5 bases). This chain's CDR3 is CASSYRGVNTEAFF. The CDR3 DNA reads TGTGCCAGCAGTTACCGAGGGGTGAACACTGAAGCTTTCTTT.